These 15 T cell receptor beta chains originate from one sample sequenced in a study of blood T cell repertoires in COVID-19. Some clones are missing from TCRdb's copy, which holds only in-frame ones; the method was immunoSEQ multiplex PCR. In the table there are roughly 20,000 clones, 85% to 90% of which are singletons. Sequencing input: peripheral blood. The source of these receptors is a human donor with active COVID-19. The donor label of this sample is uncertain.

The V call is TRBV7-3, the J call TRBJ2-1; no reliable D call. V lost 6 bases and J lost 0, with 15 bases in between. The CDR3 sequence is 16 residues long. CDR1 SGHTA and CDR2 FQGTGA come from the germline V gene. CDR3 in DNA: TGTGCCAGCAGTCGCGATTACTTTAGCTCCTACAATGAGCAGTTCTTC. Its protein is CASSRDYFSSYNEQFF.

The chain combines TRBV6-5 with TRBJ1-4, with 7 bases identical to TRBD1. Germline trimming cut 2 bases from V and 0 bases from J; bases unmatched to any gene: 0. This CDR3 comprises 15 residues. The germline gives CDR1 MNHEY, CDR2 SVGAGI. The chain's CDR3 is CASSYGTATNEKLFF. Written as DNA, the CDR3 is TGTGCCAGCAGTTACGGGACAGCAACTAATGAAAAACTGTTTTTT.

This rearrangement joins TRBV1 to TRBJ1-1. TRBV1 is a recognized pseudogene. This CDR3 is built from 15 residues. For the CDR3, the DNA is TGCACCAGCAGCCAAGGTCAGGTGGGGGGCACTGAAGCTTTCTTT. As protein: CTSSQGQVGGTEAFF.

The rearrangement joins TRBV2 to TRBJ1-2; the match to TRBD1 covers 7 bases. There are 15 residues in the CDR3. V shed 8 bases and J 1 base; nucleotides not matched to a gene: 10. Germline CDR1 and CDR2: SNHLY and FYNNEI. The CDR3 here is CASVPPTGFNYGYTF. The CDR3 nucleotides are TGTGCCAGCGTCCCCCCGACAGGGTTTAACTATGGCTACACCTTC.

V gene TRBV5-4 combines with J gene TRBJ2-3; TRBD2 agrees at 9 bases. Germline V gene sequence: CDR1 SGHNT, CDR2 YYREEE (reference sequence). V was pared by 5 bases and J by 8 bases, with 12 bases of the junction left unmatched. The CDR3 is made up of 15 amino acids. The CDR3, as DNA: TGTGCCAGCAGATCCAGTCAGACGGGACTAGCTACGCAGTATTTT. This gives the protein CASRSSQTGLATQYF.

The CDR3 sequence: CASSLGAGGSTDTQYF. CDR3 nucleotides: TGTGCCAGCAGCTTAGGTGCGGGCGGGTCCACAGATACGCAGTATTTT. The chain is built from TRBV7-2 and TRBJ2-3; TRBD2 might be the D (5 bases). CDR3 size: 16 residues. CDR1 is SGHTA, CDR2 FQGNSA, per germline. Between the trimmed V and J ends, which lost 1 base and 2 bases, there was a span of 13 bases. Full variable domain (rest looked up from reference TRBV7-2 and TRBJ2-3): GAGVSQSPSNKVTEKGKDVELRCDPISGHTALYWYRQSLGQGLEFLIYFQGNSAPDKSGLPSDRFSAERTGGSVSTLTIQRTQQEDSAVYLCASSLGAGGSTDTQYFGPGTRLTVL.

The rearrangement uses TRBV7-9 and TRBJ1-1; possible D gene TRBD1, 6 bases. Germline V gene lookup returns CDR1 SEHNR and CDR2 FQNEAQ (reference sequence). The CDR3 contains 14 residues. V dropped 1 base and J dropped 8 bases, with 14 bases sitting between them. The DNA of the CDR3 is TGTGCCAGCAGCTTAGGGTCAGGGGTAATCGAAGCTTTCTTT. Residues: CASSLGSGVIEAFF.

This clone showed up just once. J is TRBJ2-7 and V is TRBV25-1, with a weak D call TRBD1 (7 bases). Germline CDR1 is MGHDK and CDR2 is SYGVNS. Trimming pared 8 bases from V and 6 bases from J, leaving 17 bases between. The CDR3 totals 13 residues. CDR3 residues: CASEQGGLGEQYF. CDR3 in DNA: TGTGCCAGCGAGCAGGGGGGACTGGGCGAGCAGTACTTC.

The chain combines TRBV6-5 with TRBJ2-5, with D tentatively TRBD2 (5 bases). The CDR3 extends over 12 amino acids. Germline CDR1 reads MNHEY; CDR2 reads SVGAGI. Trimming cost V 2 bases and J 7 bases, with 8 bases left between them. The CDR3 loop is CASSYGEGTQYF. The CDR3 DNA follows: TGTGCCAGCAGTTACGGCGAGGGGACCCAGTACTTC.

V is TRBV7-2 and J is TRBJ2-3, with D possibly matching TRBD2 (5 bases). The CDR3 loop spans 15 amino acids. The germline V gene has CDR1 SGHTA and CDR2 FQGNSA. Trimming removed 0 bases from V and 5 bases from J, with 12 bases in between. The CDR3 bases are TGTGCCAGCAGCTTAGCGGACGTACGGGGAGATACGCAGTATTTT. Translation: CASSLADVRGDTQYF.

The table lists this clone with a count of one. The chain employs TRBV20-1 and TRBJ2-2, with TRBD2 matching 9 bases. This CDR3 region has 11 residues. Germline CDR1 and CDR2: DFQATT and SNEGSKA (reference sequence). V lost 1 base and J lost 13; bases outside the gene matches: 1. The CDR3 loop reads CSARGAGGLFF. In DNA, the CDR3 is TGCAGTGCTAGAGGAGCGGGAGGGCTGTTTTTT.

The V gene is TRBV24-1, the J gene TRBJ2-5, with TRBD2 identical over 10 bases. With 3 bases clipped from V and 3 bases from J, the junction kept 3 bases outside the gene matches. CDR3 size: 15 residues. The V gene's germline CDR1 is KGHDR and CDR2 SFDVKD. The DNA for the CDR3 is TGTGCCACCAGTGATGTAACTAGCGGGGAAGAGACCCAGTACTTC. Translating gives CATSDVTSGEETQYF.

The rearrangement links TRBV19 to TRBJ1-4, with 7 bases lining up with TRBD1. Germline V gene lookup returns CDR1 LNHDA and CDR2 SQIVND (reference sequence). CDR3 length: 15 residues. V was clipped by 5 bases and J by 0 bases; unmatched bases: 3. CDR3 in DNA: TGTGCCAGTAGTGGGACAGCTGCAACTAATGAAAAACTGTTTTTT. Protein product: CASSGTAATNEKLFF.

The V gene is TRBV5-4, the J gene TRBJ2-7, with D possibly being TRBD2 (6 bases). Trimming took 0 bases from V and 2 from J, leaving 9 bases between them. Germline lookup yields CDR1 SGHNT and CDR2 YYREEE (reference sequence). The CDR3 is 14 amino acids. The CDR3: CASSLAGGTYEQYF. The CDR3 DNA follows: TGTGCCAGCAGCTTGGCCGGCGGGACCTACGAGCAGTACTTC.

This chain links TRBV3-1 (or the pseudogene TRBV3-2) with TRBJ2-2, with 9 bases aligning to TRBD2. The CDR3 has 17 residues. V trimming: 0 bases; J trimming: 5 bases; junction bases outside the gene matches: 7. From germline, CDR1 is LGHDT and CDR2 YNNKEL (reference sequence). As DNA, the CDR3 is TGTGCCAGCAGCCAAGAGGGTAGCGGGGGCTGGACCGGGGAGCTGTTTTTT. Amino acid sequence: CASSQEGSGGWTGELFF.